This T cell receptor beta chain was sequenced for a study of shared clonotypes between healthy human individuals. Study-level background: Researchers assigned three CD4 naive, three CD4 memory, two CD8 naive and one CD8 memory plate to each donor. Study observations and caveats: It was expected that sequencing depth would affect clonotype sharing among donors.

A remark on this clone: Antigen unknown.

Germline-derived CDR1 and CDR2 are MGHRA and YSYEKL. The CDR3 covers 14 residues. Trimming removed 2 bases from V and 3 bases from J, with 10 bases in between. Authors' processing steps: ImmunoSEQ output held junction-only sequences without quality scores, so filtering differed. Using immunoSEQ multiplex PCR, the repertoire was profiled, and TCRdb retains in-frame clones only, with some absent. V and J calls and clone size follow that table, whereas D and trimming were derived from the DNA. The sample yields about 340,000 clones, around four fifths seen once. The clonotype originates from a man aged 30-40 years in good health. The sequencing input was memory CD4+ T cells sorted from blood. Subset defined: CD45RA-negative fraction. The chain couples TRBV4-1 to TRBJ1-2, with D possibly matching TRBD1 (6 bases). CDR3 DNA sequence: TGCGCCAGCAGCCAACCACAGGGTGACTATGGCTACACCTTC. As protein: CASSQPQGDYGYTF.